These 27 T cell receptor beta chains share one sample of origin, sequenced in a study. Treg sorting used a CD4+CD25+CD127-/low gate. TCRdb fed the 5' RACE reads into MiXCR, producing one record per CDR3 protein. The sample gives roughly 45,000 distinct CDR3 sequences, roughly a fifth of which show up once; around 4% is in the top ten. The specimen sequenced was Tregs sorted from blood. These receptor sequences come from a female donor with breast cancer.

This clonotype was recorded a few times. J is TRBJ1-1 and V is TRBV27; D uncertain. The V end lost 8 bases, the J end lost 2 bases, and 15 bases lay between the germline ends. The germline gives CDR1 MNHEY, CDR2 SMNVEV (reference sequence). The CDR3 sequence is 14 residues long. In DNA, the CDR3 is TGTGCCAGCCACCCCGCGGGGAGAAACACTGAAGCTTTCTTT. This translates into CASHPAGRNTEAFF.

This clonotype was found a few times. A much larger clonotype is one base distant, so this may be a read error. Given the absence of the conserved phenylalanine or tryptophan at the CDR3 end, a read error is likely. The chain links TRBV9 to TRBJ2-1, with TRBD2 matching over 9 bases. Losses at the gene ends were 0 bases for V and 4 bases for J; bases not matched to a gene: 5. CDR3 size: 16 residues. Germline CDR1 SGDLS, CDR2 YYNGEE. The CDR3 DNA is TGTGCCAGCAGCGTAGAGTGGACTAGCGCGTACAATGAGCAGTTCTCC. Translation: CASSVEWTSAYNEQFS.

A remark on this clonotype: A much larger clone differs by one base, so this may be a read error. As the CDR3 is not closed by the conserved phenylalanine or tryptophan, this likely results from a read error. The chain combines TRBV6-5 with TRBJ2-7; the D gene is possibly TRBD1 (5 bases). The germline gives CDR1 MNHEY, CDR2 SVGAGI. This CDR3 has 13 amino acids. V was shortened by 2 bases and J by 1 base, with 6 bases between the two germline ends. The CDR3 sequence is CASSYGHSYEQYL. CDR3 sequence (DNA): TGTGCCAGCAGTTACGGACATTCCTACGAGCAGTACCTC.

In this sample, this clonotype turned up a few times. The genes are TRBV5-6 and TRBJ2-5; D not resolved. In germline, CDR1 is SGHDT, CDR2 YYEEEE. The CDR3 loop spans 14 amino acids. Trimming removed 4 bases at V and 4 bases at J, with 14 bases between. CDR3 amino acids: CASSLPPPAETQYF. The CDR3 DNA is TGTGCCAGCAGCCTGCCCCCACCTGCAGAGACCCAGTACTTC.

This clonotype showed up many times. The chain carries TRBV4-1 and TRBJ2-1, with D possibly TRBD1 on 6 matching bases. The CDR3 contains 13 residues. Germline lookup yields CDR1 MGHRA and CDR2 YSYEKL. With 1 base removed from V and 9 bases from J, the gap between germline ends came to 10 bases. CDR3 amino acids: CASSQGQAGEQFF. For the CDR3, the DNA is TGCGCCAGCAGCCAAGGACAGGCGGGTGAGCAGTTCTTC.

The table lists this clonotype with many counts. J is TRBJ2-6 and V is TRBV29-1; 8 nucleotides match TRBD1. Trimming cost V 6 bases and J 4 bases; bases outside gene matches: 2. The CDR3 has 13 residues. CDR1 SQVTM and CDR2 ANQGSEA come from the germline V gene. CDR3 in DNA: TGCAGCGTGACAGGGGTAGGGGCCAACGTCCTGACTTTC. Translated: CSVTGVGANVLTF. The full variable domain, completed using reference TRBV29-1 and TRBJ2-6, is SAVISQKPSRDICQRGTSLTIQCQVDSQVTMMFWYRQQPGQSLTLIATANQGSEATYESGFVIDKFPISRPNLTFSTLTVSNMSPEDSSIYLCSVTGVGANVLTFGAGSRLTVL.

This clonotype was picked up a small number of times. CDR3 coding DNA: TGTGCCAGCAGCTTAGCCCACGGACAGGGCAACACTGAAGCTTTCTTT. Its translation is CASSLAHGQGNTEAFF. The genes are TRBV7-6 and TRBJ1-1, with TRBD1 matching 8 bases. The V gene end was trimmed by 0 bases and the J gene end by 2 bases; junction bases not matched to a gene: 5. Looked up from germline, CDR1 is SGHVS and CDR2 is FNYEAQ. This CDR3 spans 16 amino acids.

This chain joins TRBV6-6 and TRBJ2-1, with no clear D. The germline CDR1 and CDR2 sequences are MNHNY and SVGAGI (reference sequence). The CDR3 contains 13 residues. Deletions cut 0 bases from V and 8 bases from J, with 8 bases between. The CDR3 sequence is CASSYSVGYEQFF. Written as DNA, the CDR3 is TGTGCCAGCAGTTACTCGGTCGGGTATGAGCAGTTCTTC.

This chain uses TRBV5-6 with TRBJ2-1, with D perhaps matching TRBD2 (7 bases). The germline V gene has CDR1 SGHDT and CDR2 YYEEEE. Deletions cut 6 bases from V and 4 bases from J, with 17 bases between. The CDR3 covers 15 residues. This CDR3 is CASTPEGGLYNEQFF. The CDR3, as DNA: TGTGCCAGCACCCCAGAGGGGGGGCTTTACAATGAGCAGTTCTTC.

This clonotype was observed many times. The genes are TRBV6-5 and TRBJ1-1; no reliable D call. CDR1 MNHEY and CDR2 SVGAGI come from the germline V gene. CDR3 length: 13 amino acids. Trimming cost V 5 bases and J 1 base, with 8 bases left between them. The DNA for the CDR3 is TGTGCCAGCAGTCCAAGACAGAACACTGAAGCTTTCTTT. This encodes CASSPRQNTEAFF.

In this sample, this clonotype turned up many times. This chain uses TRBV7-9 with TRBJ2-5, with 10 bases aligning to TRBD1. The V and J ends lost 5 bases and 3 bases, in that order; junction bases with no gene match: 9. Germline CDR1 reads SEHNR; CDR2 reads FQNEAQ (reference sequence). The CDR3 loop spans 16 amino acids. In nucleotides, the CDR3 is TGTGCCAGCAGCCTCACTAATGGACAGGGGGAAGAGACCCAGTACTTC. Protein: CASSLTNGQGEETQYF.

In its sample, this clonotype was seen a few times. V is TRBV7-9 and J is TRBJ1-1; D not resolved. V was clipped by 1 base and J by 4 bases, with 7 bases between them. Germline CDR1 SEHNR, CDR2 FQNEAQ (reference sequence). This CDR3 comprises 13 residues. DNA of the CDR3: TGTGCCAGCAGCTTAGGGGCGGGCACTGAAGCTTTCTTT. Protein product: CASSLGAGTEAFF.

This clonotype was counted between two and nine times. The chain has TRBV7-8 and TRBJ2-3; 11 nucleotides align to TRBD2. The CDR3 length is 18 residues. Trimming removed 5 bases from V and 2 bases from J; junction bases left unmatched: 12. Looked up from germline, CDR1 is SGHVS and CDR2 is FQNEAQ. In nucleotides, the CDR3 is TGTGCCAGCAGCCACCCGGGACTAGCGGTATTTTACACAGATACGCAGTATTTT. It is translated as CASSHPGLAVFYTDTQYF.

Concerning this clonotype: A read error is possible here, since a much larger clone lies one base away. The conserved closing phenylalanine or tryptophan is absent in this CDR3, likely reflecting a read error. V and J are TRBV12-3 or TRBV12-4 and TRBJ2-7, with D perhaps TRBD2 (6 bases). This CDR3 is 16 amino acids long. The V end was cut by 6 bases, the J end by 5 bases, with 23 bases between. The CDR3, as DNA: TGTGCCAGCAGCCCCTTTGCGGGGACCCACAACGACGAGCAGTACCTC. Translated: CASSPFAGTHNDEQYL.

This clonotype was detected ten times or more. The chain employs TRBV20-1 and TRBJ2-1; 8 positions match TRBD2. The CDR3 is 17 amino acids. V lost 5 bases, J lost 5 bases, and 17 bases stayed unmatched. CDR1 and CDR2 from the germline V gene are DFQATT and SNEGSKA (reference sequence). The CDR3 nucleotides read TGCAGTGCTCAACGGTTGGCCGGGACTAGTAAAAACAATGAGCAGTTCTTC. Amino acid sequence: CSAQRLAGTSKNNEQFF.

The chain combines TRBV4-2 with TRBJ2-3; D gene unclear. The germline V gene has CDR1 LGHNA and CDR2 YNFKEQ. The CDR3 consists of 17 residues. V lost 1 base and J 2 bases, leaving 16 bases between the germline ends. The CDR3: CASSQVAYSLTTDTQYF. CDR3 coding DNA: TGTGCCAGCAGCCAAGTTGCGTACAGTCTGACCACAGATACGCAGTATTTT.

Comment on this clonotype: A junction end diverges from the germline sequence, so it may reflect a read error. The chain carries TRBV28 and TRBJ2-1; tentatively, D is TRBD1 or TRBD2 (6 bases each). Germline CDR1 and CDR2: MDHEN and SYDVKM. The CDR3 covers 13 residues. This chain's CDR3 is CANSLLAEGGQFF. Written as DNA, the CDR3 is TGTGCCAACAGTTTGTTAGCGGAGGGGGGGCAGTTCTTC.

This chain connects TRBV10-3 to TRBJ2-7, with TRBD2 matching over 11 bases. This CDR3 is 16 amino acids long. The junction had 5 bases not matched to a gene; V was cut back by 2 bases and J by 2 bases. Germline CDR1 reads ENHRY; CDR2 reads SYGVKD. The CDR3 loop is CAISEGGSGRAYEQYF. The DNA of the CDR3 is TGTGCCATCAGTGAGGGGGGTAGCGGGAGGGCCTACGAGCAGTACTTC.

This clonotype was observed at least ten times. The DNA for the CDR3 is TGTGCCAGCAGCTTAGGATACAATCAGCCCCAGCATTTT. As protein: CASSLGYNQPQHF. This rearrangement joins TRBV7-8 to TRBJ1-5; D is ambiguous. V was clipped by 1 base and J by 3 bases, with 4 bases between them. The CDR3 has 13 amino acids. From germline, CDR1 is SGHVS and CDR2 FQNEAQ.

This rearrangement joins TRBV7-9 to TRBJ2-7; 9 nucleotides match TRBD1. V dropped 2 bases and J dropped 3; count of bases not matched to a gene: 2. In germline, CDR1 is SEHNR, CDR2 FQNEAQ (reference sequence). CDR3 length: 14 residues. CDR3 in DNA: TGTGCCAGCAGCTTAACAGGGGGCGTCTACGAGCAGTACTTC. This encodes CASSLTGGVYEQYF.

Ten or more counts support this clonotype. The chain joins TRBV4-1 to TRBJ2-7; D perhaps matches TRBD1 (6 bases). Germline CDR1 and CDR2: MGHRA and YSYEKL. The CDR3 is made up of 16 amino acids. V lost 1 base and J 7 bases, leaving 20 bases between the germline ends. CDR3 DNA sequence: TGCGCCAGCAGCCAAGCTACGGGACACCCCGAGAGGGAGCAGTACTTC. It specifies CASSQATGHPEREQYF.

This sequence joins TRBV29-1 and TRBJ2-2; no reliable D call. Trimming left V 7 bases short and J 6 bases short, with 15 bases between. This CDR3 contains 13 residues. CDR1 SQVTM and CDR2 ANQGSEA come from the germline V gene. CDR3 coding DNA: TGCAGCGGGTGGTTATATAGTGCCGGGGAGCTGTTTTTT. Protein sequence: CSGWLYSAGELFF.

V and J are TRBV29-1 and TRBJ2-1; 9 nucleotides line up with TRBD2. Trimming cost V 4 bases and J 8 bases; bases outside gene matches: 12. CDR3 length: 15 residues. Looked up from germline, CDR1 is SQVTM and CDR2 is ANQGSEA. The chain's CDR3 is CSVGGLAGTLDEQFF. The DNA for the CDR3 is TGCAGCGTTGGTGGCCTAGCGGGAACTTTGGATGAGCAGTTCTTC.

A remark on this clonotype: One base away lies a much larger clone, so this may be a sequencing read error. This likely comes from a read error, as the CDR3 has no conserved phenylalanine or tryptophan at its end. The CDR3 here is CASSLFFGAGAGGANVLTL. In nucleotides, the CDR3 is TGCGCCAGCAGCTTGTTCTTTGGGGCAGGGGCCGGAGGGGCCAACGTCCTGACTCTC. The chain joins TRBV5-1 to TRBJ2-6, with D tentatively TRBD1 (6 bases). The CDR3 covers 19 residues. V was clipped by 1 base and J by 4 bases, with 21 bases between them. The V gene's germline CDR1 is SGHRS and CDR2 YFSETQ.

The chain recombines TRBV2 with TRBJ2-3, with 9 nucleotides matching TRBD2. V dropped 5 bases and J dropped 7; count of bases not matched to a gene: 16. The germline V gene encodes CDR1 SNHLY and CDR2 FYNNEI. This CDR3 spans 17 amino acids. The CDR3 sequence: CASSFRGGLAWANTQYF. DNA of the CDR3: TGTGCCAGCAGTTTTCGAGGGGGACTAGCATGGGCGAATACGCAGTATTTT.

This clonotype was recorded at least ten times. An end of the junction differs from the germline gene, which may be a read error. This rearrangement joins TRBV12-3 or TRBV12-4 to TRBJ1-5; 7 bases align to TRBD1. The CDR3 runs to 13 residues. The CDR3 here is CASSTDRFQPRHF. DNA for the CDR3: TGTGCCAGCAGTACGGACAGGTTTCAGCCCCGGCATTTT.

On this clonotype itself: Possible read error: a much larger clone is one base away. The J gene is TRBJ2-1, the V gene TRBV7-9; D is undetermined. Trimming cost V 5 bases and J 6 bases, with 8 bases left between them. Germline CDR1 and CDR2: SEHNR and FQNEAQ (reference sequence). The CDR3 length is 12 residues. CDR3 sequence: CASSALSNEQFF. CDR3 DNA: TGTGCCAGCAGCGCACTGAGCAATGAGCAGTTCTTC.